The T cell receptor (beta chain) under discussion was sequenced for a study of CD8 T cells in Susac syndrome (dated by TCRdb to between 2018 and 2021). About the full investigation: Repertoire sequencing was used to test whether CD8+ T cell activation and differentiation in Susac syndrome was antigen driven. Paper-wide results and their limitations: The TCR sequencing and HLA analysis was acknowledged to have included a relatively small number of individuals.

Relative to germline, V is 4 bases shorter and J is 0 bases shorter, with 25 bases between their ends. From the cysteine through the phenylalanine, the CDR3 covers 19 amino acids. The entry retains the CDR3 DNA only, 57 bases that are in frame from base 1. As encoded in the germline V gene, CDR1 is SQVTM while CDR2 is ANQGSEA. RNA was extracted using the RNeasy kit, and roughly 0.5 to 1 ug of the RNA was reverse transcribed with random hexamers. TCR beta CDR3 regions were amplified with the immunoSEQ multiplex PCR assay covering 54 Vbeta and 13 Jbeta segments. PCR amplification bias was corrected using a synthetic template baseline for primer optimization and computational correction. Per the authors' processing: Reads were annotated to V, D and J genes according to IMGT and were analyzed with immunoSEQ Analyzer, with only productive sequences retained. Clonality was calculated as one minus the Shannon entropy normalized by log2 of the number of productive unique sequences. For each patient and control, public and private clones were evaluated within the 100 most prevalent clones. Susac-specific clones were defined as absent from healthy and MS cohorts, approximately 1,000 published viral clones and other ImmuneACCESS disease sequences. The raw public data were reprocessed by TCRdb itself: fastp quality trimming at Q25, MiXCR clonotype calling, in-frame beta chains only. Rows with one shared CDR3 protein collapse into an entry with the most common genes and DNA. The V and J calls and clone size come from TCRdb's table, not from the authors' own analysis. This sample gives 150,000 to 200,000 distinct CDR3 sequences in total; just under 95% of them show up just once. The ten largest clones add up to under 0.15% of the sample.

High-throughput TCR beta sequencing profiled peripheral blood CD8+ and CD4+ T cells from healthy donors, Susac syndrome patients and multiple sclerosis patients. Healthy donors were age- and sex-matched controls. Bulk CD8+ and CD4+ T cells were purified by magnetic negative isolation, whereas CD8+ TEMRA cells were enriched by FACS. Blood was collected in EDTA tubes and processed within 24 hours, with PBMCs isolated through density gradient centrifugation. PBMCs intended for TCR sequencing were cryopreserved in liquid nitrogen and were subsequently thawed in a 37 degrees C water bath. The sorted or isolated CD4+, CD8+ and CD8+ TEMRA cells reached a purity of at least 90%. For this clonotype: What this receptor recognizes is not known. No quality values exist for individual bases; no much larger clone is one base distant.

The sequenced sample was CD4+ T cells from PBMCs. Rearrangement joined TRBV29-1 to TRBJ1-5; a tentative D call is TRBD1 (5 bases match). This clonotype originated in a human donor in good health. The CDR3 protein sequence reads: CSVVMTVPGPANSNQPQHF. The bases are TGCAGCGTTGTGATGACCGTACCGGGACCCGCAAATAGCAATCAGCCCCAGCATTTT. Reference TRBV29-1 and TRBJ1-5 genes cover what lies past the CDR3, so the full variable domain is SAVISQKPSRDICQRGTSLTIQCQVDSQVTMMFWYRQQPGQSLTLIATANQGSEATYESGFVIDKFPISRPNLTFSTLTVSNMSPEDSSIYLCSVVMTVPGPANSNQPQHFGDGTRLSIL.